This T cell receptor beta chain was found in a study of control samples from healthy donors and cancer patients (dated by TCRdb to about 2020). Libraries were built with the immunoSEQ multiplex PCR assay. Not all clones reach the TCRdb copy of this immuneACCESS table, which keeps in-frame sequences only. Checked studies attribute under half of the gap to unresolved V genes and leave the rest unexplained. Present in this sample are 130,000 or so clones, 70% to 90% of which were seen just once. Of the sample, roughly 3.1% falls within the top ten clones. This clone has a handful of counts. Its antigen has not been determined. No per-base quality is available; no much larger clone lies one base away. Deletion took 0 bases off V and 5 bases off J, with a span of 13 bases between the germline ends. The CDR3 sequence holds 15 residues, the cysteine and phenylalanine included. The only DNA kept is the CDR3, 45 bases in frame from the first base. CDR1 LNHNV and CDR2 YYDKDF were looked up in the germline V gene (reference sequence).

The sequenced material came from blood. The TCR was taken from a man between 45 and 60 years old in good health. In this chain, TRBV15 is recombined with TRBJ1-2, with the D gene uncertain. The bases read TGTGCCACCAGCAGAGATAAGAGCGCGGTTTATGGCTACACCTTC. Its product reads: CATSRDKSAVYGYTF.